Listed below are T cell receptor beta chains from one sample, sequenced in a study of blood T cell repertoires in COVID-19. Using immunoSEQ multiplex PCR, the repertoire was profiled, and TCRdb retains in-frame clones only, with some absent. The data hold tens of thousands of clones, with roughly 87% observed a single time. Sequenced sample: peripheral blood. Every receptor here comes from a man aged 50 to 60 with acute or convalescent COVID-19. Each CDR3 is given with its conserved first and last residue. D genes are given only for firm matches. Rows may omit the clone size; those that give it use once, few, many or a size class.

J gene | clone size | V gene | D gene | CDR3 DNA | CDR3 protein
TRBJ1-4 | NA | TRBV5-1 | NA | TGCGCCAGCAGCTTGGTTGAGGGAAATGAAAAACTGTTTTTT | CASSLVEGNEKLFF
TRBJ2-1 | NA | TRBV6-5 | TRBD1 | TGTGCCACCAATCCCCGGGACAGGAGAGCCAATGAGCAGTTCTTC | CATNPRDRRANEQFF
TRBJ2-3 | NA | TRBV11-2 | TRBD2 | TGTGCCAGCAGCTTGCGACTAGCGGGGGGGCCAAGAGAAGATACGCAGTATTTT | CASSLRLAGGPREDTQYF
TRBJ1-6 | NA | TRBV7-6 | NA | TGTGCCAGCAGCCCTCGTTTAGGGGCCGTTAATTCACCCCTCCACTTT | CASSPRLGAVNSPLHF
TRBJ1-2 | NA | TRBV12-3/TRBV12-4 | NA | TGTGCCAGCAGGGAGGCAGCCTCTTATGGCTACACCTTC | CASREAASYGYTF
TRBJ2-6 | NA | TRBV7-9 | NA | TGTGCCAGCTCTGTACGATTTGCAGGCCGTTTCTCTGGGGCCAACGTCCTGACTTTC | CASSVRFAGRFSGANVLTF
TRBJ1-2 | once | TRBV7-9 | NA | TGTGCCAGCAGTCCGCTAACAGGGTCGGATGGCTACACCTTC | CASSPLTGSDGYTF
TRBJ2-1 | NA | TRBV5-1 | TRBD1 | TGCGCCAGCAGCTTGGCGGGACAGGGGGGTTTGAATGAGCAGTTCTTC | CASSLAGQGGLNEQFF
TRBJ2-1 | NA | TRBV19 | TRBD2 | TGTGCCAGTAGTATTGGGACTAGCGGGGTAGCGTCATTAAGGGACAATGAGCAGTTCTTC | CASSIGTSGVASLRDNEQFF
TRBJ1-3 | NA | TRBV9 | TRBD1 | TGTGCCAGCAGCGGTAAACAGGGGAGAGGTGGAAACACCATATATTTT | CASSGKQGRGGNTIYF
TRBJ1-2 | NA | TRBV7-9 | NA | TGTGCCAGCAGCTTAGCCCCGGGCGTTAATGAGGGCACCTTC | CASSLAPGVNEGTF
TRBJ2-5 | NA | TRBV3-1/TRBV3-2 | TRBD1 | TGTGCCAGCAGCCAAGTGGTTCGGACAGGGCAACACCAAGAGACCCAGTACTTC | CASSQVVRTGQHQETQYF
TRBJ2-3 | NA | TRBV18 | TRBD2 | TGTGCCAGCTCACCTGCTCTGCTAGCGGGGGGCTTCACGGATACGCAGTATTTT | CASSPALLAGGFTDTQYF
TRBJ2-2 | once | TRBV18 | NA | TGTGCCAGCTCACCCCCTTCCCTAGGGAACACCGGGGAGCTGTTTTTT | CASSPPSLGNTGELFF
TRBJ2-7 | NA | TRBV21-1 | NA | TGTGCCAGCAGCAAAACCTTACAGGGCTACGAGCAGTACTTC | CASSKTLQGYEQYF
TRBJ2-3 | NA | TRBV18 | NA | TGTGCCAGCTCACCCCTTGGAGCGACTAGCACAGATACGCAGTATTTT | CASSPLGATSTDTQYF
TRBJ1-2 | NA | TRBV10-2 | TRBD1 | TGCGCCAGCAGTGAACCTATACTTAAACGACAGGGGTCCCTGTTCGCCTTC | CASSEPILKRQGSLFAF
TRBJ2-1 | NA | TRBV11-2 | TRBD2 | TGTGCCAGCAGCTTAGGCCCGGGACTAGCGGGGGACTACAATGAGCAGTTCTTC | CASSLGPGLAGDYNEQFF
TRBJ1-2 | NA | TRBV2 | TRBD1 | TGTGCCAGCAGTCTAGGACAGGGGAAGGGTGGCTACACCTTC | CASSLGQGKGGYTF
TRBJ1-4 | NA | TRBV28 | NA | TGTGCCAGCAGTTTCAGAGGAAATAATGAAAAACTGTTTTTT | CASSFRGNNEKLFF
TRBJ2-3 | NA | TRBV18 | TRBD2 | TGTGCCAGCTCACGGACTAGCTCCCCCACAGATACGCAGTATTTT | CASSRTSSPTDTQYF
TRBJ2-3 | NA | TRBV3-1/TRBV3-2 | TRBD2 | TGTGCCAGCAGCCAATCGGGGGGTACAGATACGCAGTATTTT | CASSQSGGTDTQYF
TRBJ1-4 | NA | TRBV19 | TRBD1 | TGTGCCAGTGACAGGGGTGGGACTAATGAAAAACTGTTTTTT | CASDRGGTNEKLFF
TRBJ1-2 | NA | TRBV5-6 | NA | TGTGCCAGCAGCTTGCCCTTAGCTAACTATGGCTACACCTTC | CASSLPLANYGYTF
TRBJ1-4 | NA | TRBV24-1 | NA | TGTGCCACCAGTGAAGGGACACCTAATGAAAAACTGTTTTTT | CATSEGTPNEKLFF
TRBJ1-2 | NA | TRBV24-1 | TRBD1 | TGTGCCACCAGTGATGGACAGGGGAAGGGCTACACCTTC | CATSDGQGKGYTF
TRBJ1-3 | NA | TRBV30 | NA | TGTGCCTGGAGTGTACTCCAGGATGTAAACACCATATATTTT | CAWSVLQDVNTIYF
TRBJ1-3 | NA | TRBV9 | NA | TGTGCCAGCAGCCCCCACAGTGGGTTGCCCCCTGGAAACACCATATATTTT | CASSPHSGLPPGNTIYF
TRBJ1-6 | NA | TRBV3-1/TRBV3-2 | TRBD1 | TGTGCCAGCAGCCAAGTGCTCGAAACAGGGGGCGGTTCACCCCTCCACTTT | CASSQVLETGGGSPLHF
TRBJ1-4 | NA | TRBV9 | TRBD1 | TGTGCCAGCAGCGTAGCGGACAGGGGGCTAGGGTATGAAAAACTGTTTTTT | CASSVADRGLGYEKLFF
TRBJ2-3 | NA | TRBV19 | NA | TGTGCCAGTACGGTGGGCTTTAGCACAGATACGCAGTATTTT | CASTVGFSTDTQYF
TRBJ1-3 | once | TRBV5-1 | TRBD1 | TGCGCCAGCAGCGTGGACAGGACCTCTGGAAACACCATATATTTT | CASSVDRTSGNTIYF
TRBJ1-2 | NA | TRBV27 | NA | TGTGCCAGCAGTTACCGGGACACGGGACACTATGGCTACACCTTC | CASSYRDTGHYGYTF
TRBJ2-7 | once | TRBV4-1 | TRBD2 | TGCGCCAGCAGCCTCTATCCCCTAGCGGGGGGCTACGAGCAGTACTTC | CASSLYPLAGGYEQYF
TRBJ2-1 | once | TRBV6-5 | NA | TGTGCCAGCAGACCTCCAGGGTTCAATGAGCAGTTCTTC | CASRPPGFNEQFF
TRBJ2-2 | NA | TRBV2 | NA | TGTGCCAGCAAAGGACATACTTCGAACACCGGGGAGCTGTTTTTT | CASKGHTSNTGELFF
TRBJ2-7 | NA | TRBV6-1 | NA | TGTGCCAGCAGTGATTACAGGGAAGGCTACGAGCAGTACTTC | CASSDYREGYEQYF